A selection of T cell receptor beta chains follows, all from one sample in a study of cytomegalovirus exposure and HLA in healthy donors. Clones were sequenced by immunoSEQ multiplex PCR, and TCRdb holds only the in-frame ones, with some missing. The data show around 150,000 clones, with about 90% seen just once and around 10% held by the top ten. Sample: PBMCs. Receptors originate from a woman under 30 in good health and CMV-seropositive. CDR3s include the opening cysteine and the closing phenylalanine or tryptophan. D genes are given only for firm matches. Some rows have no size entry. The others give once, few or many, or a class for an expanded clone.

v_call	d_call	j_call	clone_size	cdr3_nt	cdr3_aa
TRBV5-1	TRBD2	TRBJ2-5	-	TGCGCCAGCAGCTTAAGCGGGGGGAGCCAAGAGACCCAGTACTTC	CASSLSGGSQETQYF
TRBV11-3	-	TRBJ2-5	-	TGTGCCAGCAGCTACCGGGGAGGGGGGGAGACCCAGTACTTC	CASSYRGGGETQYF
TRBV5-1	TRBD1	TRBJ1-1	-	TGCGCCAGCAGCTTGGCGACAGGGTCGGGTGAAGCTTTCTTT	CASSLATGSGEAFF
TRBV4-2	-	TRBJ2-2	-	TGTGCCAGCAGCCAAAGCCAGAGCAGGGCTAACACCGGGGAGCTGTTTTTT	CASSQSQSRANTGELFF
TRBV13	TRBD2	TRBJ2-3	-	TGTGCCAGCGCGTTGGGTCGGGCTAGCGGGGACACAGATACGCAGTATTTT	CASALGRASGDTDTQYF
TRBV18	-	TRBJ1-4	-	TGTGCCAGCTCACCAGAGCGGGGTACTTGGGAAAAACTGTTTTTT	CASSPERGTWEKLFF
TRBV5-1	TRBD2	TRBJ2-3	-	TGCGCCAGCAGCGTACTAGCGGGAGTAGGCACAGATACGCAGTATTTT	CASSVLAGVGTDTQYF
TRBV6-1	TRBD2	TRBJ2-7	few	TGTGCCAGCGGTCCAGTTCCAGCGGGGACCTACGAGCAGTACTTC	CASGPVPAGTYEQYF
TRBV9	TRBD1	TRBJ1-2	-	TGTGCCAGCAGTGGGACAGCCGGCTACACCTTC	CASSGTAGYTF
TRBV5-6	TRBD1	TRBJ1-2	-	TGTGCCAGCAGCTTAACAGGGGGCAACTATGGCTACACCTTC	CASSLTGGNYGYTF
TRBV29-1	TRBD1	TRBJ2-7	once	TGCAGCGCTAACAGGGGGCGCGACGAGCAGTACTTC	CSANRGRDEQYF
TRBV11-2	-	TRBJ2-2	-	TGTGCCAGCAGCTTAGAGGGAGGCAGCAACACCGGGGAGCTGTTTTTT	CASSLEGGSNTGELFF
TRBV9	-	TRBJ1-1	-	TGTGCCAGCAGCGTAGGGTGGGGCAACACTGAAGCTTTCTTT	CASSVGWGNTEAFF
TRBV10-1	TRBD1	TRBJ2-1	-	TGCGCCAGCAGTTCCGGGACAGGGGCCAACAATGAGCAGTTCTTC	CASSSGTGANNEQFF
TRBV6-5	TRBD2	TRBJ2-7	once	TGTGCCAGCAGTTGGTCTAGCGGTCCCTCCTACGAGCAGTACTTC	CASSWSSGPSYEQYF
TRBV19	-	TRBJ2-6	once	TGTGCCAGTAGTTCGGGTTCTGGGGCCAACGTCCTGACTTTC	CASSSGSGANVLTF
TRBV12-5	TRBD2	TRBJ2-1	-	TGTGCTAGTAATCACCGGTGGCTAGCGGGACACGGGGAATACAATGAGCAGTTCTTC	CASNHRWLAGHGEYNEQFF